One and the same sample provided the 32 T cell receptor beta chains below, sequenced in a study of regulatory T cells in long-lasting Graves disease. Time point: newly diagnosed GD, antithyroid drugs for less than 3 months. Generation of the TCR library employed RNA extracted from PBMCs. Construction of the TCR beta libraries employed iRepertoire HTBI primers in conjunction with Arm-PCR of CDR3 regions. TCRdb used MiXCR to reprocess the multiplex PCR reads, holding one entry per CDR3 protein. Of approximately 400,000 distinct CDR3 sequences listed, 15% are singletons. These data are also associated with another study on T cells in Graves' hyperthyroidism and ophthalmopathy.

Specimen: peripheral blood mononuclear cells (PBMCs), collected at new diagnosis, from a patient treated with antithyroid drugs. These receptors all stem from a woman aged 25-40 years with Graves disease.

This clonotype was detected a few times. This sequence joins TRBV7-8 and TRBJ1-4, with D perhaps matching TRBD1 (6 bases). V was trimmed by 5 bases and J by 1 base, leaving 11 bases between them. Germline lookup yields CDR1 SGHVS and CDR2 FQNEAQ. This CDR3 has 15 residues. The CDR3 sequence is CASSPLDRTNEKLFF. The CDR3 DNA is TGTGCCAGCAGCCCACTGGACAGAACTAATGAAAAACTGTTTTTT.

This clonotype turned up a few times. The V gene is TRBV19, the J gene TRBJ2-3; TRBD2 agrees at 10 bases. Germline V lookup: CDR1 LNHDA, CDR2 SQIVND (reference sequence). The CDR3 sequence is 15 residues long. Trimming removed 3 bases from V and 4 bases from J; junction bases left unmatched: 4. The CDR3 region is CASSMDSGRPDTQYF. CDR3 nucleotides: TGTGCCAGTAGTATGGATAGCGGGAGGCCAGATACGCAGTATTTT.

This clonotype was seen repeatedly, ten times or more. V gene TRBV20-1 combines with J gene TRBJ2-7; D uncertain. Per germline, CDR1 DFQATT and CDR2 SNEGSKA (reference sequence). There are 13 residues in the CDR3. The V end lost 6 bases, the J end lost 3 bases, and 15 bases lay between the germline ends. The chain's CDR3 is CSAEKEIRYEQYF. DNA of the CDR3: TGCAGTGCCGAGAAGGAGATCCGCTACGAGCAGTACTTC.

This clonotype has at least ten counts. The genes are TRBV7-3 and TRBJ2-2, with D unresolved. V was trimmed by 1 base and J by 0 bases, leaving 12 bases between them. The CDR3 has 17 residues. Germline lookup yields CDR1 SGHTA and CDR2 FQGTGA. CDR3 DNA sequence: TGTGCCAGCAGCTTAAGTTTGATTGCTTCGAACACCGGGGAGCTGTTTTTT. As protein: CASSLSLIASNTGELFF.

In its sample, this clonotype was seen a few times. The junction shows a germline mismatch at one end, possibly a read error. J is TRBJ1-1 and V is TRBV12-3 or TRBV12-4; weak D call: TRBD1 (5 bases). The CDR3 contains 13 residues. The CDR3 DNA follows: TGTGGCAGCAGGGAGGGGAGTAACACTGAAGCTTTCTTT. Translated, it gives CGSREGSNTEAFF.

A word on this clonotype: A much larger clone differs from this one at a single base, so this may be a read error. The chain couples TRBV29-1 to TRBJ2-5; the D gene is possibly TRBD1 (7 bases). This CDR3 comprises 15 residues. Germline assignment: CDR1 SQVTM and CDR2 ANQGSEA. CDR3 region: CSAEDLGRGAETQYF. As DNA, the CDR3 is TGCAGCGCTGAAGATCTAGGCAGGGGGGCAGAGACCCAGTACTTC.

This clonotype was detected a few times. The CDR3 loop reads CASSRPTRLVEAFF. In DNA form, the CDR3 reads TGTGCCAGCAGCCGTCCCACTCGTCTCGTGGAAGCTTTCTTT. The rearrangement joins TRBV5-6 to TRBJ1-1, with D hard to call. This CDR3 has 14 amino acids. The germline gives CDR1 SGHDT, CDR2 YYEEEE. Trimming took off 4 bases at V and 8 bases at J, with 18 bases between the two ends.

This clonotype was detected only a few times. One end of the junction does not line up with germline, which may come from a read error. The chain couples TRBV6-1 to TRBJ1-1, with a tentative D call TRBD1 (6 bases). The germline V gene encodes CDR1 MNHNS and CDR2 SASEGT. This CDR3 has 14 amino acids. CDR3 DNA: TGTGCCAGCTCAGGACAGTTTATGAACACTGAAGCCTTCTTT. Translation gives CASSGQFMNTEAFF.

A few counts support this clonotype. The V call is TRBV6-2 or TRBV6-3, the J call TRBJ1-6; 10 nucleotides line up with TRBD1. Germline assignment: CDR1 MNHEY and CDR2 SVGEGT. This CDR3 has 14 residues. Trimming took 6 bases from V and 10 from J; bases not matched to a gene: 6. As DNA, the CDR3 is TGTGCCAGCAGCCAGGGACAGGGGATATCACCCCTCCACTTT. Protein product: CASSQGQGISPLHF.

This clonotype was detected ten times or more. The chain couples TRBV11-2 to TRBJ1-6; TRBD1 agrees at 9 bases. Per the germline V gene, CDR1 is SGHAT and CDR2 is FQNNGV. The CDR3 loop spans 16 amino acids. Trimming removed 5 bases from V and 6 bases from J; junction bases left unmatched: 8. The CDR3, as DNA: TGTGCCAGCAGCGGGACCGGGACAGGGACTAATTCACCCCTCCACTTT. Its protein is CASSGTGTGTNSPLHF.

There are many counts of this clonotype. V and J are TRBV6-5 and TRBJ2-1; possible D gene TRBD2, 6 bases. This CDR3 has 17 amino acids. Germline V CDR1 and CDR2: MNHEY, SVGAGI. V was trimmed by 0 bases and J by 6 bases, leaving 18 bases between them. CDR3 nucleotide sequence: TGTGCCAGCAGTTACTCCAGGGCGAGGAGGGCAATCAATGAGCAGTTCTTC. Its translation: CASSYSRARRAINEQFF.

This clonotype came up many times. The genes are TRBV20-1 and TRBJ2-1, with D maybe TRBD2 (5 bases). From germline, CDR1 is DFQATT and CDR2 SNEGSKA (reference sequence). This CDR3 spans 15 amino acids. V dropped 3 bases and J dropped 0 bases, with 12 bases sitting between them. The CDR3 loop is CSARRAVPSYNEQFF. The CDR3 DNA reads as TGCAGTGCTAGGCGAGCGGTCCCCTCCTACAATGAGCAGTTCTTC.

This chain joins TRBV5-1 and TRBJ2-1, with 9 bases identical to TRBD1. From germline, CDR1 is SGHRS and CDR2 YFSETQ. This CDR3 contains 16 residues. V lost 4 bases to trimming and J lost 3 bases; unmatched junction nucleotides: 8. In DNA form, the CDR3 reads TGCGCCAGCAGCAGAAAGGACAGGGGCTACTACAATGAGCAGTTCTTC. Its translation is CASSRKDRGYYNEQFF.

This clonotype was seen ten or more times. The chain has TRBV3-1 and TRBJ2-7, with 7 bases lining up with TRBD1. This CDR3 has 12 amino acids. V was pared by 10 bases and J by 1 base, with 4 bases of the junction left unmatched. CDR1 and CDR2 (germline): LGHDT, YNNKEL (reference sequence). CDR3 in DNA: TGTGCCACAGAGGGACAGTCCTACGAGCAGTACTTC. Translated, it gives CATEGQSYEQYF.

This clonotype was counted a few times. The J gene is TRBJ2-1, the V gene TRBV28; weak D call: TRBD2 (6 bases). The J call may be incorrect, as the DNA end agrees better with TRBJ2-7. Germline V gene sequence: CDR1 MDHEN, CDR2 SYDVKM. This CDR3 contains 17 residues. The CDR3 DNA follows: TGTGCCAGCAGTCCTGGCCCCCTTTGGGGGGAGAGGAATGAGCAGTACTTC. This codes for CASSPGPLWGERNEQYF.

This clonotype was seen repeatedly, ten times or more. The chain joins TRBV7-9 to TRBJ2-7; D is possibly TRBD1 (5 bases). Germline V gives CDR1 SEHNR, CDR2 FQNEAQ (reference sequence). Between the trimmed V and J ends, which lost 1 base and 5 bases, there was a span of 18 bases. The CDR3 is made up of 16 amino acids. In DNA form, the CDR3 reads TGTGCCAGCAGCTTAGGACAGTCCGACCCTTTTGACGAGCAGTACTTC. Protein sequence: CASSLGQSDPFDEQYF.

This clonotype came up many times. The chain uses TRBV20-1 and TRBJ1-1; 8 bases line up with TRBD1. V shed 3 bases, J shed 3 bases, and the junction held 6 bases outside the gene matches. Germline CDR1 is DFQATT and CDR2 is SNEGSKA (reference sequence). The CDR3 is 14 amino acids. The CDR3 region is CSASGNRGDTEAFF. The CDR3 bases are TGCAGTGCTAGCGGGAACAGGGGGGACACTGAAGCTTTCTTT.

This clonotype was observed at least ten times. The chain links TRBV7-9 to TRBJ1-6, with TRBD1 as a possible D gene (5 bases). The germline V gene encodes CDR1 SEHNR and CDR2 FQNEAQ (reference sequence). This CDR3 spans 14 amino acids. Trimming removed 0 bases at V and 11 bases at J, with 11 bases between. CDR3 nucleotides: TGTGCCAGCAGCTTAGCGACAGACCCGACACCCCTCCACTTT. Protein product: CASSLATDPTPLHF.

In regard to this clonotype: It may be a read error: a sequence one base away is much more abundant. V and J are TRBV20-1 and TRBJ2-7, with a weak D call TRBD2 (6 bases). Looked up from germline, CDR1 is DFQATT and CDR2 is SNEGSKA (reference sequence). Trimming removed 8 bases at V and 6 bases at J, with 17 bases between. This CDR3 contains 12 residues. The chain's CDR3 is CSPKGTSLEQYF. CDR3 nucleotide sequence: TGCAGTCCTAAAGGGACTTCGCTCGAGCAGTACTTC.

The gene calls are TRBV20-1 and TRBJ1-2; 9 bases agree with TRBD1. CDR1 DFQATT and CDR2 SNEGSKA come from the germline V gene (reference sequence). Trimming removed 5 bases from V and 4 bases from J; junction bases left unmatched: 11. The CDR3 spans 15 residues. CDR3 residues: CSASTGTGWSYGYTF. In nucleotides, the CDR3 is TGCAGTGCTTCCACCGGGACAGGGTGGAGCTATGGCTACACCTTC.

The chain joins TRBV11-2 to TRBJ2-1; 9 bases align to TRBD2. Germline assignment: CDR1 SGHAT and CDR2 FQNNGV. J lost 7 bases, V lost 5 bases, and 6 bases had no gene match. The CDR3 has 14 residues. This CDR3 is CASSISGGWNEQFF. The CDR3 DNA follows: TGTGCCAGCAGCATTAGCGGGGGATGGAATGAGCAGTTCTTC. Based on the CDR3 plus reference TRBV11-2 and TRBJ2-1, the full variable domain is EAGVAQSPRYKIIEKRQSVAFWCNPISGHATLYWYQQILGQGPKLLIQFQNNGVVDDSQLPKDRFSAERLKGVDSTLKIQPAKLEDSAVYLCASSISGGWNEQFFGPGTRLTVL.

A remark on this clonotype: At one end, the junction sequence differs from germline, possibly due to a read error. This chain links TRBV5-1 with TRBJ2-4; no definite D call. Looked up from germline, CDR1 is SGHRS and CDR2 is YFSETQ. The length of the CDR3 is 11 residues. The DNA for the CDR3 is TGCGCCAGCAGCTTGGTAGGGTTGCGGTTCTTC. Its translation: CASSLVGLRFF.

The chain carries TRBV20-1 and TRBJ2-1; D is ambiguous. The germline V gene has CDR1 DFQATT and CDR2 SNEGSKA (reference sequence). This CDR3 has 15 amino acids. With 0 bases removed from V and 0 bases from J, the gap between germline ends came to 9 bases. The CDR3 nucleotides read TGCAGTGCTAGAGAGGGCTGGAGCTCCTACAATGAGCAGTTCTTC. Residues: CSAREGWSSYNEQFF.

This clonotype was observed at least ten times. The V gene is TRBV3-1, the J gene TRBJ2-1, with 10 bases that match TRBD2. The V and J ends lost 1 base and 10 bases, in that order; junction bases with no gene match: 10. Germline V gives CDR1 LGHDT, CDR2 YNNKEL (reference sequence). This CDR3 is 16 amino acids long. CDR3 coding DNA: TGTGCCAGCAGCCAAGCGGGGTCTAGCGGGAGAAGGGAGCAGTTCTTC. Its protein is CASSQAGSSGRREQFF.

V gene TRBV12-3 or TRBV12-4 combines with J gene TRBJ1-5; D may be TRBD1 (5 bases). Deletions cut 6 bases from V and 3 bases from J, with 15 bases between. The CDR3 runs 15 residues. The CDR3 reads CASSLRPGVNQPQHF. CDR3 nucleotides: TGTGCCAGCAGCCTAAGACCGGGGGTCAATCAGCCCCAGCATTTT.

This clonotype was found a few times. CDR3 in DNA: TGTGCCAGCCGTGGGGACGGGCGAGGGACCCAGCATTTT. It specifies CASRGDGRGTQHF. The rearrangement links TRBV2 to TRBJ1-5; D may be TRBD1 (5 bases). This CDR3 spans 13 amino acids. Trimming stripped 8 bases from V and 11 bases from J, with 19 bases between. Per germline, CDR1 SNHLY and CDR2 FYNNEI.

Turning to this clonotype: A read error may explain this, as a much larger clone is one base away. The chain combines TRBV20-1 with TRBJ2-2; 7 bases fit TRBD1. The CDR3 extends over 15 amino acids. From germline, CDR1 is DFQATT and CDR2 SNEGSKA (reference sequence). CDR3 nucleotides: TGCAGTGTCTCCACCGGGACAGTAAACATCGGGGAGCTGTTTTTT. Its translation: CSVSTGTVNIGELFF.

The CDR3 sequence is CAISESADPGAQHF. Written as DNA, the CDR3 is TGTGCCATCAGTGAGTCGGCAGACCCCGGGGCCCAGCATTTT. This chain connects TRBV10-3 to TRBJ1-5, with no clear D. V was shortened by 0 bases and J by 11 bases, with 14 bases between the two germline ends. Germline V CDR1 and CDR2: ENHRY, SYGVKD. The CDR3 is 14 amino acids.

This clonotype was seen ten or more times. This chain links TRBV13 with TRBJ2-1, with a tentative D call TRBD2 (6 bases). This CDR3 has 15 residues. With 2 bases removed from V and 12 bases from J, the gap between germline ends came to 20 bases. Per the germline V gene, CDR1 is PRHDT and CDR2 is FYEKMQ (reference sequence). The CDR3 DNA is TGTGCCAGCAGCTTAAGAGCGGGCCCGGTGCAAGGGCAGTTCTTC. It is translated as CASSLRAGPVQGQFF.

This clonotype has a count of ten or more. The chain recombines TRBV7-2 with TRBJ2-1; D perhaps matches TRBD2 (5 bases). Germline assignment: CDR1 SGHTA and CDR2 FQGNSA. This CDR3 region has 15 residues. Trimming removed 4 bases from V and 3 bases from J, with 13 bases in between. The CDR3 sequence: CASSSNPGNYNEQFF. The CDR3, as DNA: TGTGCCAGCAGCTCCAACCCGGGGAACTACAATGAGCAGTTCTTC.

The chain joins TRBV7-3 to TRBJ2-7; tentative D call: TRBD2 (5 bases). The CDR3 extends over 14 amino acids. The germline V gene encodes CDR1 SGHTA and CDR2 FQGTGA. V shed 2 bases and J shed 0 bases, with 8 bases lying between them. DNA of the CDR3: TGTGCCAGCAGCTTATCCGGGGTCTCCTACGAGCAGTACTTC. Protein sequence: CASSLSGVSYEQYF.

This clonotype was seen repeatedly, ten times or more. The rearrangement links TRBV12-3 or TRBV12-4 to TRBJ1-2, with D unclear. The CDR3 extends over 15 amino acids. V lost 2 bases and J 1 base, leaving 11 bases between the germline ends. The CDR3 DNA reads as TGTGCCAGCAGTTTAAAGGCAAATTTTAACTATGGCTACACCTTC. It yields the protein CASSLKANFNYGYTF.